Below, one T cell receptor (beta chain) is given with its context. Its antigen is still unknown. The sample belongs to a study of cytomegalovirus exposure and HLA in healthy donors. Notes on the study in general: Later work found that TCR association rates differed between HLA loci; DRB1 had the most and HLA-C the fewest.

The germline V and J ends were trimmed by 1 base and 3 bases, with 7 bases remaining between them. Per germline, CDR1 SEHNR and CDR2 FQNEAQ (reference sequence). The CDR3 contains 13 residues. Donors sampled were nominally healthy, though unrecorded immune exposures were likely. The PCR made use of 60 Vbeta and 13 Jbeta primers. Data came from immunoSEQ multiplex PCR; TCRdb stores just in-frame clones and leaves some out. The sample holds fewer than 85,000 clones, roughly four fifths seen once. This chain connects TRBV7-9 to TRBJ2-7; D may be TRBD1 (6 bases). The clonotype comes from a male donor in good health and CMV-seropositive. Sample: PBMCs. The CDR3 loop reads CASSLGQVYEQYF. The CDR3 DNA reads TGTGCCAGCAGCTTAGGACAGGTCTACGAGCAGTACTTC. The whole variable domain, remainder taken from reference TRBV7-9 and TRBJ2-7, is DTGVSQNPRHKITKRGQNVTFRCDPISEHNRLYWYRQTLGQGPEFLTYFQNEAQLEKSRLLSDRFSAERPKGSFSTLEIQRTEQGDSAMYLCASSLGQVYEQYFGPGTRLTVT.